This entry lists 20 T cell receptor beta chains sequenced from one sample in a study of Ad26.COV2.S vaccination and SARS-CoV-2 variants. Clones were read by immunoSEQ multiplex PCR, and TCRdb kept only the in-frame ones, dropping some. Of a few hundred thousand clones in the sample, approximately 92% are singletons; the top ten hold around 1.7%. Specified treatment: around 19 received Ad26.COV2.S at low or high dose, single or two shots; about 5 received placebo; per-sample allocation not given. Samples were taken on day 63 after the first vaccine or placebo injection. Material: peripheral blood, obtained in a trial of Ad26.COV2.S vaccine versus placebo. The source is a person between 18 and 59 years old who received the Ad26.COV2.S COVID-19 vaccine or a placebo.

This chain joins TRBV10-3 and TRBJ2-5; 9 bases match TRBD2. The CDR3 totals 17 residues. V shed 0 bases and J 3 bases; nucleotides not matched to a gene: 8. The germline gives CDR1 ENHRY, CDR2 SYGVKD. The CDR3 DNA reads TGTGCCATCAGTGAGTCAGCAGTAGCGGGGGCCGAAGAGACCCAGTACTTC. It is translated as CAISESAVAGAEETQYF.

The chain links TRBV10-3 to TRBJ1-1; no firm D call. Trimming cost V 3 bases and J 8 bases, with 13 bases left between them. Germline loops: CDR1 ENHRY, CDR2 SYGVKD. The CDR3 spans 13 residues. This chain's CDR3 is CAISDEPDQEAFF. CDR3 DNA sequence: TGTGCCATCAGTGATGAGCCAGACCAAGAAGCTTTCTTT.

The rearrangement links TRBV4-3 to TRBJ2-1; no clear D gene. With 0 bases removed from V and 5 bases from J, the gap between germline ends came to 11 bases. The germline V gene has CDR1 LGHNA and CDR2 YSLEER. The CDR3 sequence is 15 residues long. The CDR3 coding sequence is TGCGCCAGCAGCCAAGAGGGCCTTGGGCACAATGAGCAGTTCTTC. Its translation is CASSQEGLGHNEQFF.

The chain joins TRBV19 to TRBJ2-6, with TRBD1 matching 8 bases. The V and J ends lost 5 bases and 1 base, in that order; junction bases with no gene match: 4. CDR3 length: 16 residues. CDR1 LNHDA and CDR2 SQIVND come from the germline V gene (reference sequence). CDR3 in amino acids: CASSPRQGSGANVLTF. The CDR3 DNA is TGTGCCAGTAGTCCCCGACAGGGGTCTGGGGCCAACGTCCTGACTTTC.

This chain uses TRBV7-8 with TRBJ1-5; 11 bases map to TRBD1. Trimming cost V 5 bases and J 3 bases; bases outside gene matches: 6. Per germline, CDR1 SGHVS and CDR2 FQNEAQ. The CDR3 extends over 16 amino acids. The CDR3 nucleotides read TGTGCCAGCAGCCTTCGGACAGGGGGCTTCAATCAGCCCCAGCATTTT. Its translation: CASSLRTGGFNQPQHF.

The rearrangement uses TRBV7-2 and TRBJ2-1; 13 nucleotides line up with TRBD2. This CDR3 is 15 amino acids long. Germline CDR1 and CDR2: SGHTA and FQGNSA. V shed 4 bases and J 16 bases; nucleotides not matched to a gene: 13. Here the CDR3 DNA reads TGTGCCAGCAGCTCCGGACTAGCGGGGGTAACGGTTGAATTCTTC. It translates to CASSSGLAGVTVEFF.

V and J are TRBV6-5 and TRBJ2-6; 8 bases line up with TRBD1. The J segment lost 1 base and the V segment lost 8 bases, leaving 4 bases of the junction unmatched. This CDR3 contains 15 residues. The germline V gene encodes CDR1 MNHEY and CDR2 SVGAGI. The CDR3 DNA sequence: TGTGCCAGCGGGCAGGGGGCATCTGGGGCCAACGTCCTGACTTTC. Translation gives CASGQGASGANVLTF.

This chain uses TRBV28 with TRBJ2-7; TRBD2 matches 8 bases. Per the germline V gene, CDR1 is MDHEN and CDR2 is SYDVKM. The CDR3 runs to 13 residues. The trim removed 8 bases at V and 1 base at J, leaving 4 bases unmatched. The DNA for the CDR3 is TGTGCCAGCGTAGCGGGGTCTTCCTACGAGCAGTACTTC. It codes for CASVAGSSYEQYF. Based on the CDR3 plus reference TRBV28 and TRBJ2-7, the full variable domain is DVKVTQSSRYLVKRTGEKVFLECVQDMDHENMFWYRQDPGLGLRLIYFSYDVKMKEKGDIPEGYSVSREKKERFSLILESASTNQTSMYLCASVAGSSYEQYFGPGTRLTVT.

J is TRBJ1-5 and V is TRBV11-2, with 7 bases matching TRBD1. In germline, CDR1 is SGHAT, CDR2 FQNNGV. V trimming: 5 bases; J trimming: 4 bases; junction bases outside the gene matches: 8. The length of the CDR3 is 15 residues. The CDR3 DNA reads TGTGCCAGCAGCCAAAATACAGGGGTTAATCAGCCCCAGCATTTT. Protein: CASSQNTGVNQPQHF.

The table lists this clone with a few counts. The rearrangement uses TRBV19 and TRBJ2-7, with a possible D match to TRBD1 (5 bases). Germline CDR1 reads LNHDA; CDR2 reads SQIVND (reference sequence). V was pared by 6 bases and J by 3 bases, with 12 bases between. This CDR3 spans 13 amino acids. In DNA, the CDR3 is TGTGCCAGTAGCCTGGGGCAACACTACGAGCAGTACTTC. It codes for CASSLGQHYEQYF.

The chain is built from TRBV27 and TRBJ2-1, with a possible D match to TRBD2 (6 bases). The length of the CDR3 is 14 residues. The germline CDR1 and CDR2 sequences are MNHEY and SMNVEV (reference sequence). V dropped 4 bases and J dropped 7 bases, with 14 bases sitting between them. In DNA form, the CDR3 reads TGTGCCAGCAGTTCTCGGGGGTCGGGGAATGAGCAGTTCTTC. It specifies CASSSRGSGNEQFF.

The chain is built from TRBV10-3 and TRBJ2-1; weak D call: TRBD1 (6 bases). V was pared by 8 bases and J by 4 bases, with 15 bases between. Germline assignment: CDR1 ENHRY and CDR2 SYGVKD. This CDR3 spans 14 amino acids. CDR3 protein: CAIFGTYKYNEQFF. The CDR3 DNA is TGTGCCATCTTTGGGACATATAAGTACAATGAGCAGTTCTTC.

The CDR3 region has the DNA TGTGCCAGCTCACCTCCGGGGCTCAGCACAGATACGCAGTATTTT. Amino acids: CASSPPGLSTDTQYF. The chain uses TRBV18 and TRBJ2-3; D may match TRBD1 or TRBD2 (5 bases each). The germline CDR1 and CDR2 sequences are KGHSH and LQKENI. Trimming left V 3 bases short and J 0 bases short, with 10 bases between. CDR3 length: 15 residues.

CDR3 sequence (DNA): TGTGCCAGCAGCGAGGTAGGACAGGGCCAAGAGACCCAGTACTTC. This gives the protein CASSEVGQGQETQYF. V gene TRBV5-6 combines with J gene TRBJ2-5; TRBD1 matches 8 bases. Per germline, CDR1 SGHDT and CDR2 YYEEEE. The CDR3 covers 15 residues. With 4 bases clipped from V and 1 base from J, the junction kept 6 bases outside the gene matches.

The rearrangement joins TRBV6-1 to TRBJ1-1, with D possibly matching TRBD1 (5 bases). Germline V lookup: CDR1 MNHNS, CDR2 SASEGT. The CDR3 totals 13 residues. The V gene lost 6 bases and the J gene lost 10 bases, with 18 bases spanning the gap. This CDR3 is CASRTITDGGAFF. The CDR3 DNA sequence: TGTGCCAGCAGAACCATCACAGACGGGGGAGCTTTCTTT.

This chain joins TRBV11-3 and TRBJ2-5; 8 bases are shared with TRBD2. Germline-derived CDR1 and CDR2 are SGHNT and YENEEA. The length of the CDR3 is 15 residues. With V trimmed by 2 bases and J by 4 bases, 6 bases remained unmatched. CDR3 protein: CASSLRGLGIETQYF. CDR3 DNA sequence: TGTGCCAGCAGCTTAAGGGGACTAGGAATAGAGACCCAGTACTTC.

The chain carries TRBV19 and TRBJ1-2; D not certain. The CDR3 spans 13 residues. Per germline, CDR1 LNHDA and CDR2 SQIVND (reference sequence). V lost 1 base, J lost 6 bases, and 9 bases lay in between. CDR3 coding DNA: TGTGCCAGTAGTATAGGCCAGGTAAATGGCTACACCTTC. As protein: CASSIGQVNGYTF. The full variable domain, rest sourced from reference TRBV19 and TRBJ1-2, is DGGITQSPKYLFRKEGQNVTLSCEQNLNHDAMYWYRQDPGQGLRLIYYSQIVNDFQKGDIAEGYSVSREKKESFPLTVTSAQKNPTAFYLCASSIGQVNGYTFGSGTRLTVV.

The genes are TRBV10-3 and TRBJ1-2; D is unresolved. The CDR3 is 14 amino acids. Germline V lookup: CDR1 ENHRY, CDR2 SYGVKD. V lost 4 bases and J lost 5, with 14 bases in between. CDR3 protein: CAISGSGSKYGYTF. CDR3 sequence (DNA): TGTGCCATCAGTGGTTCAGGAAGCAAGTATGGCTACACCTTC.

The J gene is TRBJ1-3, the V gene TRBV5-6; D gene uncertain. Per germline, CDR1 SGHDT and CDR2 YYEEEE. Between the trimmed V and J ends, which lost 3 bases and 0 bases, there was a span of 10 bases. This CDR3 spans 15 amino acids. The CDR3 protein is CASSSPKDSGNTIYF. The CDR3 nucleotides are TGTGCCAGCAGCTCCCCAAAGGACTCTGGAAACACCATATATTTT. Supplemented by reference TRBV5-6 and TRBJ1-3, the full variable domain reads DAGVTQSPTHLIKTRGQQVTLRCSPKSGHDTVSWYQQALGQGPQFIFQYYEEEERQRGNFPDRFSGHQFPNYSSELNVNALLLGDSALYLCASSSPKDSGNTIYFGEGSWLTVV.

The J gene is TRBJ2-3, the V gene TRBV28, with no clear D. The V end was cut by 4 bases, the J end by 4 bases, with 3 bases between. The CDR3 sequence is 11 residues long. The germline V gene has CDR1 MDHEN and CDR2 SYDVKM. CDR3 protein: CASSSADTQYF. The CDR3 coding sequence is TGTGCCAGCAGTTCAGCAGATACGCAGTATTTT. Full variable domain (rest looked up from reference TRBV28 and TRBJ2-3): DVKVTQSSRYLVKRTGEKVFLECVQDMDHENMFWYRQDPGLGLRLIYFSYDVKMKEKGDIPEGYSVSREKKERFSLILESASTNQTSMYLCASSSADTQYFGPGTRLTVL.